A selection of T cell receptor beta chains follows, all from one sample in a study of response to subunit inactivated influenza vaccine. TCRdb analysed the RT-PCR reads with MiXCR anew, one entry per CDR3 protein. The sample has about 570,000 distinct CDR3 sequences, 11% seen once. The sample also formed part of further work on T cells expressing NK-cell markers.

Sequencing used PBMCs from blood, obtained on the day of vaccination. Source of these receptors: a man aged 45 to 65 who received an inactivated influenza vaccine. The CDR3 runs from the conserved cysteine through the conserved F or W. Fields, in order: V gene, clone size, D gene, CDR3 length, CDR3 protein. A D gene is named only where the DNA matches it firmly. Not all rows give a size; the values are once, few, many and, for expanded clones, a class.

>TRBV25-1|few|NA|12
CASSEWGDGYTF
>TRBV15|NA|NA|18
CATSRSRPGTRSYNEQFF
>TRBV2|few|NA|12
CASSEESGQQYF
>TRBV18|many|TRBD1|17
CASSPPRTGQGTDTQYF
>TRBV13|few|TRBD2|15
CASSLSREGVNEQYF
>TRBV12-3/TRBV12-4|few|NA|11
CASTDYNEQFF
>TRBV7-2|few|TRBD2|16
CASSLLYGGAYDEQFF
>TRBV10-3|NA|NA|16
CAIAVPNKSSTDTQYF
>TRBV5-1|NA|NA|15
CASRPWTSSVTEAFF
>TRBV25-1|once|NA|15
CASSAPTRVTGTQYF
>TRBV20-1|NA|TRBD2|15
CSARDGGRAWETQYF
>TRBV5-1|few|TRBD2|14
CASSTGTSPDTQYF
>TRBV5-1|few|TRBD2|20
CASSLGLGGTSGGISYEQYF
>TRBV19|few|TRBD2|17
CASSIGGTGRGGNEQFF
>TRBV11-1|few|TRBD2|20
CASSRSGSGANTYRTDTQYF
>TRBV24-1|NA|TRBD1|18
CATSDRRRQGSGDGELFF
>TRBV5-1|NA|TRBD1|14
CASSSGQGAEDYTF
>TRBV28|many|NA|13
CASRAANSYEQYF
>TRBV5-1|NA|TRBD2|16
CASSTELAGSTDTQYF
>TRBV4-1|medium-sized|NA|15
CASSQDRTVNYGYTF
>TRBV29-1|few|NA|11
CSVPDRNEQFF
>TRBV20-1|few|TRBD2|13
CSARDGTSYGQYF
>TRBV6-5|few|TRBD1|13
CASSYYGTADQFF
>TRBV6-2/TRBV6-3|few|TRBD1|16
CASSRGQGRRDQPQHF
>TRBV28|few|NA|12
CASSALRQPQHF
>TRBV2|few|NA|16
CASRDITRALTGELFF
>TRBV5-1|many|TRBD2|13
CASSPNSGAEQFF
>TRBV28|NA|TRBD1|16
CASSLTWTGGNQPQHF
>TRBV7-6|NA|NA|13
CDSSPGTPYEQYF
>TRBV20-1|NA|TRBD2|17
CSARDGTSGSLSYEQYF
>TRBV11-2|many|NA|14
CASSLFGGNEKLFF
>TRBV7-9|many|TRBD1|14
CASSLQQGSYEQYF
>TRBV11-1|few|TRBD2|19
CASSKRTSSSTMSWETQYF
>TRBV28|few|NA|14
CASGGWGAQTEAFF
>TRBV6-6|NA|NA|13
CASRTQSYYEQYF
>TRBV4-2|few|NA|13
CASSQHSNEKLFF
>TRBV4-1|few|TRBD2|15
CASSLLAGRQETQYF
>TRBV5-1|NA|NA|14
CASSLPGLNYEQYF
>TRBV7-9|NA|TRBD2|15
CASSLELAGGPTQYF
>TRBV7-9|few|NA|15
CASSLAGALNTEAFF
>TRBV5-6|many|NA|14
CASSPYRNTGELFF
>TRBV12-3/TRBV12-4|NA|NA|12
CASTYPRNTIYF
>TRBV27|many|NA|14
CASSRPGTYNEQFF
>TRBV4-2|NA|NA|16
CASSQGPGQNGQPQHF
>TRBV14|many|NA|14
CASSWDSSTGELFF
>TRBV5-5|NA|NA|15
CASSPGGASNQPQHF
>TRBV29-1|NA|TRBD1|13
CSALGQGPGELFF
>TRBV4-3|few|TRBD2|16
CASSQSFAGGPEEQYF
>TRBV10-3|few|NA|15
CAISGGTAGAYEQYF
>TRBV6-5|many|TRBD2|19
CASSAVVAGISFTRDEQYF
>TRBV15|NA|TRBD2|15
CATSRAREASYEQYF
>TRBV20-1|few|NA|13
CSALRPGEETQYF